A selection of T cell receptor beta chains follows, all from one sample in a study of blood T cell repertoires in COVID-19. Repertoires were generated with immunoSEQ multiplex PCR, while TCRdb's copy carries only in-frame clones and drops some. The profile shows about 280,000 clones, roughly 87% of them singletons. Sequencing used peripheral blood. These receptors originate from a man aged 18 to 30 with active or convalescent COVID-19. Both conserved end residues are part of each CDR3. Fields, in order: clone size, D gene, V gene, J gene, CDR3 DNA, CDR3 protein. The D gene is left open where the match is weak. The size field is filled for only some rows; it gives once, few, many or a size class.

abundance: .
d_gene: TRBD1
v_gene: TRBV5-4
j_gene: TRBJ1-6
CDR3nt: TGTGCCAGCAGCCCTGGACAGGGGAATTCACCCCTCCACTTT
CDR3aa: CASSPGQGNSPLHF

abundance: once
d_gene: .
v_gene: TRBV21-1
j_gene: TRBJ1-4
CDR3nt: TGTGCCAGTCTTAGGACTACGACAGAACCTAATGAAAAACTGTTTTTT
CDR3aa: CASLRTTTEPNEKLFF

abundance: once
d_gene: TRBD1
v_gene: TRBV19
j_gene: TRBJ1-5
CDR3nt: TGTGCCAGTCAACAGGGGAATAGCAATCAGCCCCAGCATTTT
CDR3aa: CASQQGNSNQPQHF

abundance: .
d_gene: .
v_gene: TRBV7-9
j_gene: TRBJ1-5
CDR3nt: TGTGCCAGCAGAATGGGGCCTAATCAGCCCCAGCATTTT
CDR3aa: CASRMGPNQPQHF

abundance: once
d_gene: TRBD1
v_gene: TRBV19
j_gene: TRBJ1-6
CDR3nt: TGTGCCAGTAGTATGGCGACAGGGGAGGGTTCACCCCTCCACTTT
CDR3aa: CASSMATGEGSPLHF

abundance: .
d_gene: TRBD1
v_gene: TRBV5-1
j_gene: TRBJ2-4
CDR3nt: TGCGCCAGCAGCTGGGACAACAGGGGGAGGACCAAAAACATTCAGTACTTC
CDR3aa: CASSWDNRGRTKNIQYF

abundance: .
d_gene: .
v_gene: TRBV29-1
j_gene: TRBJ2-2
CDR3nt: TGCAGCGTTGAAGGTGAGGGAGTCCACACCGGGGAGCTGTTTTTT
CDR3aa: CSVEGEGVHTGELFF

abundance: .
d_gene: TRBD2
v_gene: TRBV3-1/TRBV3-2
j_gene: TRBJ2-7
CDR3nt: TGTGCCAGCAGCCAAGGAGGACTAGCGAGGCCACCCTACGAGCAGTACTTC
CDR3aa: CASSQGGLARPPYEQYF

abundance: .
d_gene: TRBD2
v_gene: TRBV9
j_gene: TRBJ2-1
CDR3nt: TGTGCCAGCAGCAAAAGCGGGGGGGCACGGAATGAGCAGTTCTTC
CDR3aa: CASSKSGGARNEQFF

abundance: .
d_gene: TRBD1
v_gene: TRBV18
j_gene: TRBJ2-7
CDR3nt: TGTGCCAGCTCGCGACAGGGGACCCACGAGCAGTACTTC
CDR3aa: CASSRQGTHEQYF

abundance: .
d_gene: TRBD2
v_gene: TRBV6-1
j_gene: TRBJ2-5
CDR3nt: TGTGCCAGCAGTGAGCCCAGCGGGGGAGGGAAGACCCAGTACTTC
CDR3aa: CASSEPSGGGKTQYF

abundance: .
d_gene: TRBD2
v_gene: TRBV7-6
j_gene: TRBJ2-5
CDR3nt: TGTGCCAGCAGCTGGGGGCTAGCGGGGACCCGGATTCAAGAGACCCAGTACTTC
CDR3aa: CASSWGLAGTRIQETQYF

abundance: .
d_gene: .
v_gene: TRBV3-1/TRBV3-2
j_gene: TRBJ1-1
CDR3nt: TGTGCCAGCAGCCCTTCCTCCCCCAGGAACACTGAAGCTTTCTTT
CDR3aa: CASSPSSPRNTEAFF

abundance: few
d_gene: TRBD1
v_gene: TRBV11-2
j_gene: TRBJ1-6
CDR3nt: TGTGCCAGCAGCTTAGCGAAGGGGGGACAGACCGCCCTCCACTTT
CDR3aa: CASSLAKGGQTALHF

abundance: .
d_gene: TRBD2
v_gene: TRBV27
j_gene: TRBJ2-2
CDR3nt: TGTGCCAGCAGTTTATGGGGGGGGAACGCGAACACCGGGGAGCTGTTTTTT
CDR3aa: CASSLWGGNANTGELFF

abundance: .
d_gene: .
v_gene: TRBV28
j_gene: TRBJ2-2
CDR3nt: TGTGCCAGCAGTAATATAGCCGGGGAGCTGTTTTTT
CDR3aa: CASSNIAGELFF

abundance: .
d_gene: .
v_gene: TRBV27
j_gene: TRBJ1-2
CDR3nt: TGTGCCAGCAGCACGAGCCCGGAGTTGGATGGCTACACCTTC
CDR3aa: CASSTSPELDGYTF

abundance: .
d_gene: TRBD2
v_gene: TRBV7-9
j_gene: TRBJ2-5
CDR3nt: TGTGCCAGCAGCCTTAGCGGGGGGGCTCGGGAGACCCAGTACTTC
CDR3aa: CASSLSGGARETQYF

abundance: .
d_gene: .
v_gene: TRBV5-1
j_gene: TRBJ2-3
CDR3nt: TGCGCCAGCAGCTCCGCAGATACGCAGTATTTT
CDR3aa: CASSSADTQYF

abundance: .
d_gene: TRBD1
v_gene: TRBV19
j_gene: TRBJ2-1
CDR3nt: TGTGCCTCCCAGCCCCGGGACAGGGTAAGAAGCTCCTACAATGAGCAGTTCTTC
CDR3aa: CASQPRDRVRSSYNEQFF

abundance: .
d_gene: .
v_gene: TRBV6-5
j_gene: TRBJ2-7
CDR3nt: TGTGCCAGCAGTTCCGCGACAGGGCTGGGGGGGCAGTACTTC
CDR3aa: CASSSATGLGGQYF

abundance: few
d_gene: TRBD1
v_gene: TRBV5-4
j_gene: TRBJ1-1
CDR3nt: TGTGCCAGCAGCCCTTTCCGGAGGTCAGGGGGAACACGGGTGAACACTGAAGCTTTCTTT
CDR3aa: CASSPFRRSGGTRVNTEAFF

abundance: .
d_gene: TRBD1
v_gene: TRBV5-1
j_gene: TRBJ2-5
CDR3nt: TGCGCCAGCAGCCCGGGACAGGGGGCCGAGACCCAGTACTTC
CDR3aa: CASSPGQGAETQYF

abundance: .
d_gene: TRBD1
v_gene: TRBV19
j_gene: TRBJ1-1
CDR3nt: TGTGCCAGTAGTTTAATATCCACCAGGGGGACTGAAGCTTTCTTT
CDR3aa: CASSLISTRGTEAFF

abundance: .
d_gene: .
v_gene: TRBV19
j_gene: TRBJ1-1
CDR3nt: TGTGCCAGTAGTATGGCCAGCGAGGCTTTCTTT
CDR3aa: CASSMASEAFF

abundance: few
d_gene: .
v_gene: TRBV6-1
j_gene: TRBJ1-3
CDR3nt: TGTGCCAGCAGTGAGTGGGGGCGAAACACCATATATTTT
CDR3aa: CASSEWGRNTIYF

abundance: .
d_gene: TRBD2
v_gene: TRBV11-2
j_gene: TRBJ2-2
CDR3nt: TGTGCCAGCAGCTCGGGACTAGTAAGCGACACCGGGGAGCTGTTTTTT
CDR3aa: CASSSGLVSDTGELFF

abundance: .
d_gene: .
v_gene: TRBV5-6
j_gene: TRBJ2-1
CDR3nt: TGTGCCAGCAGCTTGAGGCTAGGGCAGGGCGGCCATAACTACAATGAGCAGTTCTTC
CDR3aa: CASSLRLGQGGHNYNEQFF

abundance: .
d_gene: TRBD1
v_gene: TRBV11-2
j_gene: TRBJ1-2
CDR3nt: TGTGCCAGCAGCTTAGGTCAGGGGGTGGGGGGCTACACCTTC
CDR3aa: CASSLGQGVGGYTF

abundance: .
d_gene: TRBD1
v_gene: TRBV5-1
j_gene: TRBJ2-5
CDR3nt: TGCGCCAGCAGCTTTTGGGGACAGGCGCAAGAGACCCAGTACTTC
CDR3aa: CASSFWGQAQETQYF

abundance: once
d_gene: .
v_gene: TRBV27
j_gene: TRBJ1-1
CDR3nt: TGTGCCAGCAGTTTATCGATGTTTGGCGGGTCTGAAGCTTTCTTT
CDR3aa: CASSLSMFGGSEAFF

abundance: .
d_gene: .
v_gene: TRBV6-2/TRBV6-3
j_gene: TRBJ2-1
CDR3nt: TGTGCCAGCAGTTACTCCTTGTACAATGAGCAGTTCTTC
CDR3aa: CASSYSLYNEQFF

abundance: .
d_gene: .
v_gene: TRBV15
j_gene: TRBJ2-7
CDR3nt: TGTGCCACCAGCAGAGAAGGGGGCTACGAGCAGTACTTC
CDR3aa: CATSREGGYEQYF

abundance: once
d_gene: .
v_gene: TRBV2
j_gene: TRBJ1-1
CDR3nt: TGTGCCAGCAGTGAAGGGCAGGGGCGCACTGAAGCTTTCTTT
CDR3aa: CASSEGQGRTEAFF

abundance: .
d_gene: TRBD1
v_gene: TRBV9
j_gene: TRBJ1-4
CDR3nt: TGTGCCAGCAGCCTCGGACAGGGGACTGAAAAACTGTTTTTT
CDR3aa: CASSLGQGTEKLFF

abundance: .
d_gene: TRBD1
v_gene: TRBV4-1
j_gene: TRBJ1-1
CDR3nt: TGCGCCAGCATGGGGACAGAGAACACTGAAGCTTTCTTT
CDR3aa: CASMGTENTEAFF

abundance: .
d_gene: .
v_gene: TRBV18
j_gene: TRBJ1-2
CDR3nt: TGTGCCAGCTCACCACCGATCAGGGGCCCACATGGCTACACCTTC
CDR3aa: CASSPPIRGPHGYTF

abundance: .
d_gene: .
v_gene: TRBV5-6
j_gene: TRBJ1-1
CDR3nt: TGTGCCAGCAGCTTAGAGGGTCGAGTTATGAACACTGAAGCTTTCTTT
CDR3aa: CASSLEGRVMNTEAFF

abundance: .
d_gene: TRBD2
v_gene: TRBV27
j_gene: TRBJ2-1
CDR3nt: TGTGCCACCGGATGGGACTACCCCTACAATGAGCAGTTCTTC
CDR3aa: CATGWDYPYNEQFF

abundance: .
d_gene: TRBD1
v_gene: TRBV9
j_gene: TRBJ1-2
CDR3nt: TGTGCCAGCAGCGTAGAGGGAACAGGGGGGAGCTATGGCTACACCTTC
CDR3aa: CASSVEGTGGSYGYTF

abundance: .
d_gene: .
v_gene: TRBV6-5
j_gene: TRBJ2-2
CDR3nt: TGTGCCAGCAGTTACTCGTCAGTCCTCTCCACCGGGGAGCTGTTTTTT
CDR3aa: CASSYSSVLSTGELFF

abundance: .
d_gene: .
v_gene: TRBV11-2
j_gene: TRBJ2-5
CDR3nt: TGTGCCAGCACACGGCCGACCGGGGAGACCCAGTACTTC
CDR3aa: CASTRPTGETQYF

abundance: .
d_gene: .
v_gene: TRBV25-1
j_gene: TRBJ1-5
CDR3nt: TGTGCCAGCAGTGAATCCGGCCTAGTGGAGCCCCAGCATTTT
CDR3aa: CASSESGLVEPQHF